This passage covers 24 T cell receptor beta chains from one sample sequenced in a study of blood T cell repertoires in COVID-19. Generated by immunoSEQ multiplex PCR, the TCRdb table keeps only in-frame clones and is missing some. Among 270,000 or so clones listed, approximately 90% were seen once. The material sequenced was PBMCs or T cells enriched from blood (not recorded which). The receptors originated from a woman between 35 and 50 years old with acute COVID-19.

The chain joins TRBV4-3 to TRBJ1-1, with D perhaps TRBD1 (5 bases). Germline V gives CDR1 LGHNA, CDR2 YSLEER. CDR3 length: 16 residues. The V and J ends lost 4 bases and 0 bases respectively, with 15 bases between them. CDR3 in DNA: TGCGCCAGCAGCCCCCGGAGGGGCGGATTGAACACTGAAGCTTTCTTT. Its protein product is CASSPRRGGLNTEAFF.

The CDR3 nucleotides read TGTGCCAGTAGTCTTAAACTAGCGTACGCCAGCGGGGATACGCAGTATTTT. Translated: CASSLKLAYASGDTQYF. This chain links TRBV19 with TRBJ2-3; 7 nucleotides align to TRBD2. J was trimmed by 6 bases and V by 5 bases; bases with no gene match: 17. This CDR3 has 17 residues. Germline lookup yields CDR1 LNHDA and CDR2 SQIVND (reference sequence).

The gene calls are TRBV2 and TRBJ1-1; maybe TRBD1 (6 bases). This CDR3 region has 14 residues. V shed 7 bases and J shed 2 bases, with 14 bases lying between them. Germline loops: CDR1 SNHLY, CDR2 FYNNEI. The CDR3 sequence is CASNIGGLNTEAFF. Written as DNA, the CDR3 is TGTGCCAGCAATATCGGGGGGCTAAACACTGAAGCTTTCTTT. Using reference TRBV2 and TRBJ1-1 for the parts outside the CDR3, the full variable domain is EPEVTQTPSHQVTQMGQEVILRCVPISNHLYFYWYRQILGQKVEFLVSFYNNEISEKSEIFDDQFSVERPDGSNFTLKIRSTKLEDSAMYFCASNIGGLNTEAFFGQGTRLTVV.

V and J are TRBV30 and TRBJ2-1; 10 bases agree with TRBD2. The V gene end was trimmed by 0 bases and the J gene end by 5 bases; junction bases not matched to a gene: 4. There are 15 residues in the CDR3. Germline lookup yields CDR1 GTSNPN and CDR2 SVGIG (reference sequence). CDR3 nucleotide sequence: TGTGCCTGGAGTGTAGGGACTAGCGTAAACAATGAGCAGTTCTTC. Translating it yields CAWSVGTSVNNEQFF.

The table lists this clone with a count of one. The rearrangement joins TRBV24-1 to TRBJ2-1; maybe TRBD1 (6 bases). This CDR3 has 14 amino acids. Trimming cost V 1 base and J 7 bases, with 10 bases left between them. Germline CDR1 is KGHDR and CDR2 is SFDVKD. DNA of the CDR3: TGTGCCACCAGTGATTTCTCAGGGGCTAATGAGCAGTTCTTC. As protein: CATSDFSGANEQFF.

The chain links TRBV5-6 to TRBJ1-2; 7 bases fit TRBD1. V dropped 4 bases and J dropped 4; count of bases not matched to a gene: 7. This CDR3 contains 14 residues. CDR1 and CDR2 from the germline V gene are SGHDT and YYEEEE. The CDR3 coding sequence is TGTGCCAGCAGCCCAGAGGGGGCTGTCTATGGCTACACCTTC. Translated, it gives CASSPEGAVYGYTF.

The V gene is TRBV6-5, the J gene TRBJ1-6, with D possibly being TRBD1 (5 bases). Trimming removed 7 bases from V and 2 bases from J, with 12 bases in between. Germline assignment: CDR1 MNHEY and CDR2 SVGAGI. The CDR3 runs 15 residues. CDR3 DNA: TGTGCCAGCACTCCCGGGGGGGCCTATAATTCACCCCTCCACTTT. Protein: CASTPGGAYNSPLHF.

This chain links TRBV12-3 or TRBV12-4 with TRBJ1-5, with 7 bases lining up with TRBD1. The CDR3 has 13 amino acids. Unmatched junction bases numbered 9, after V lost 7 bases and J lost 9 bases. CDR3 loop: CASKTGRYGPQHF. In nucleotides, the CDR3 is TGTGCCAGCAAGACAGGGCGTTATGGGCCCCAGCATTTT.

CDR3 DNA sequence: TGTGCCAGCAGCCCTTCCACAGATACGCAGTATTTT. Translated: CASSPSTDTQYF. This chain links TRBV3-1 (or the pseudogene TRBV3-2) with TRBJ2-3, with no clear D. Germline lookup yields CDR1 LGHDT and CDR2 YNNKEL (reference sequence). Trimming pared 4 bases from V and 2 bases from J, leaving 4 bases between. CDR3 length equals 12 residues.

This clone has a handful of counts. This sequence joins TRBV7-9 and TRBJ2-7, with D perhaps matching TRBD2 (6 bases). The germline gives CDR1 SEHNR, CDR2 FQNEAQ (reference sequence). This CDR3 has 14 residues. Trimming left V 10 bases short and J 1 base short, with 17 bases between. The CDR3 reads CATQLWGESYEQYF. The CDR3 DNA follows: TGTGCCACCCAACTTTGGGGGGAATCCTACGAGCAGTACTTC.

The chain has TRBV6-1 and TRBJ2-7; TRBD1 aligns across 10 bases. Losses at the gene ends were 0 bases for V and 9 bases for J; bases not matched to a gene: 5. CDR1 and CDR2 from the germline V gene are MNHNS and SASEGT. The CDR3 runs 14 residues. CDR3 sequence (DNA): TGTGCCAGCAGTGAAGCGGGGACAGGGGCCAGGCAGTACGTC. The encoded protein is CASSEAGTGARQYV.

The V and J genes are TRBV6-5 and TRBJ2-1, with D possibly matching TRBD2 (5 bases). The CDR3 spans 15 residues. V shed 2 bases and J shed 2 bases, with 10 bases lying between them. Germline V gene lookup returns CDR1 MNHEY and CDR2 SVGAGI. The CDR3 loop is CASSYTAGTYNEQFF. CDR3 nucleotides: TGTGCCAGCAGTTACACGGCGGGTACCTACAATGAGCAGTTCTTC.

This chain links TRBV25-1 with TRBJ1-2; TRBD1 matches at 9 bases. CDR1 and CDR2 (germline): MGHDK, SYGVNS. This CDR3 comprises 15 residues. V lost 3 bases, J lost 3 bases, and 5 bases stayed unmatched. The CDR3 protein is CASSDPGQGDYGYTF. The CDR3 DNA reads TGTGCCAGCAGTGATCCGGGACAGGGAGACTATGGCTACACCTTC.

The V gene is TRBV28, the J gene TRBJ1-4, with D unresolved. The V end was cut by 2 bases, the J end by 8 bases, with 12 bases between. Germline loops: CDR1 MDHEN, CDR2 SYDVKM. The CDR3 runs 14 residues. CDR3 sequence (DNA): TGTGCCAGCAGTTTAGCCCAGGCTGGGGAAAAACTGTTTTTT. This gives the protein CASSLAQAGEKLFF.

The rearrangement uses TRBV6-5 and TRBJ1-1; possible D gene TRBD1, 5 bases. The CDR3 covers 14 residues. V dropped 2 bases and J dropped 1 base, with 8 bases sitting between them. CDR1 and CDR2 from the germline V gene are MNHEY and SVGAGI. DNA of the CDR3: TGTGCCAGCAGTTACCACGGGGGGAACACTGAAGCTTTCTTT. The encoded protein is CASSYHGGNTEAFF.

This chain connects TRBV30 to TRBJ1-6; a weak D match, TRBD1 (6 bases). V lost 1 base to trimming and J lost 8 bases, with 12 bases between them. The CDR3 is 14 amino acids. CDR1 GTSNPN and CDR2 SVGIG come from the germline V gene (reference sequence). The CDR3 spells CAWSASPGDSPLHF. The CDR3 nucleotides read TGTGCCTGGAGTGCTTCCCCAGGGGATTCACCCCTCCACTTT. Full variable domain (missing parts from reference TRBV30 and TRBJ1-6): SQTIHQWPATLVQPVGSPLSLECTVEGTSNPNLYWYRQAAGRGLQLLFYSVGIGQISSEVPQNLSASRPQDRQFILSSKKLLLSDSGFYLCAWSASPGDSPLHFGNGTRLTVT.

This rearrangement joins TRBV5-1 to TRBJ2-7; D call uncertain. There are 13 residues in the CDR3. Germline lookup yields CDR1 SGHRS and CDR2 YFSETQ. Trimming took off 4 bases at V and 7 bases at J, with 15 bases between the two ends. Here the CDR3 reads CASSMTPLGEQYF. The CDR3 coding sequence is TGCGCCAGCAGCATGACTCCTTTGGGTGAGCAGTACTTC.

The V gene is TRBV5-6, the J gene TRBJ2-7, with 13 bases identical to TRBD2. Trimming took 0 bases from V and 10 from J; bases not matched to a gene: 7. The CDR3 covers 15 residues. Germline lookup yields CDR1 SGHDT and CDR2 YYEEEE. Written as DNA, the CDR3 is TGTGCCAGCAGCTTGGGGAGACTAGCGGGAGGCTCACAGTACGTC. This sequence encodes CASSLGRLAGGSQYV.

The rearrangement joins TRBV6-5 to TRBJ1-5; 8 bases match TRBD1. With 11 bases clipped from V and 2 bases from J, the junction kept 8 bases outside the gene matches. Germline assignment: CDR1 MNHEY and CDR2 SVGAGI. This CDR3 has 14 amino acids. The CDR3 reads CAADDRGGNQPQHF. Here the CDR3 DNA reads TGTGCCGCAGACGACAGGGGCGGCAATCAGCCCCAGCATTTT.

The chain uses TRBV14 and TRBJ2-7; tentatively, D is TRBD2 (5 bases). Trimming cost V 2 bases and J 6 bases, with 17 bases left between them. CDR1 and CDR2 (germline): SGHDN, FVKESK. The CDR3 length is 15 residues. The CDR3, as DNA: TGTGCCAGCAGCCAATATATTAGCTATGAGGGCGAGCAGTACTTC. It codes for CASSQYISYEGEQYF.

V gene TRBV7-9 combines with J gene TRBJ2-1, with D tentatively TRBD2 (6 bases). The V gene's germline CDR1 is SEHNR and CDR2 FQNEAQ (reference sequence). This CDR3 spans 13 amino acids. The V end was cut by 0 bases, the J end by 9 bases, with 9 bases between. The DNA for the CDR3 is TGTGCCAGCAGCTTAGCCGCTAGCGCTGAGCAGTTCTTC. It encodes CASSLAASAEQFF.

V and J are TRBV11-2 and TRBJ1-4, with TRBD1 matching over 9 bases. Per germline, CDR1 SGHAT and CDR2 FQNNGV. V trimming: 9 bases; J trimming: 7 bases; junction bases outside the gene matches: 6. The CDR3 loop spans 13 amino acids. DNA for the CDR3: TGTGCCAGTAAACTGGGACAGGGTGAAAAACTGTTTTTT. Translated: CASKLGQGEKLFF.

This clone has only one observation. V is TRBV19 and J is TRBJ2-1; D possibly corresponds to TRBD2 (6 bases). Trimming left V 2 bases short and J 5 bases short, with 13 bases between. CDR1 LNHDA and CDR2 SQIVND come from the germline V gene (reference sequence). The CDR3 is made up of 15 amino acids. This CDR3 is CASSIPGERNNEQFF. The CDR3 bases are TGTGCCAGTAGTATACCGGGGGAACGTAACAATGAGCAGTTCTTC.

The chain combines TRBV18 with TRBJ1-2, with a tentative D call TRBD1 (6 bases). Trimming left V 3 bases short and J 5 bases short, with 13 bases between. Germline CDR1 and CDR2: KGHSH and LQKENI. The CDR3 consists of 14 residues. This chain's CDR3 is CASSPGGSGYGYTF. The DNA for the CDR3 is TGTGCCAGCTCACCTGGGGGCTCAGGTTATGGCTACACCTTC.